This T cell receptor (beta chain) originates from a study of type 1 and type 2 diabetes patients. Of note for this clonotype: What it recognizes is unknown.

Study-wide points: Age and gender were not matched between study groups.

PCR was run on genomic DNA. Amplification of the beta chain CDR3 used 30 forward and 13 reverse multiplex primers. MiXCR, run by TCRdb on the multiplex PCR reads, gives a single entry per CDR3 protein. The repertoire holds some 250,000 distinct CDR3 sequences, with roughly 50% as singletons. Roughly 10 milliliters of peripheral blood were drawn from each donor. Source material: peripheral blood mononuclear cells (PBMCs). This clonotype was sampled from a man aged 18 to 35 with type 2 diabetes.

CDR3 in DNA: TGTGCCAGCAGTTACCGGGAGGGGCCCTACACCTTC. Translating gives CASSYREGPYTF. The rearrangement joins TRBV6-5 to TRBJ1-2, with a weak D call TRBD1 (5 bases). V lost 2 bases and J 10 bases, leaving 11 bases between the germline ends. Per the germline V gene, CDR1 is MNHEY and CDR2 is SVGAGI. The CDR3 is 12 amino acids.